Sequencing of this T cell receptor (beta chain) was carried out in a study of T-cell reconstitution after alpha-beta-depleted transplantation in children. This clonotype was detected only a few times. Trimming removed 5 bases from V and 9 bases from J, with 11 bases in between. Germline V gene sequence: CDR1 SGHTA, CDR2 FQGNSA. The CDR3 sequence is 13 residues long. Molecular barcoding with unique molecular identifiers was used for the TCRbeta library. TCRdb re-called the PCR reads with MiXCR, one entry per CDR3 protein. The data hold about 980,000 distinct CDR3 sequences, with roughly 31% observed a single time.

Sequenced here: PBMCs, mostly from graft donor cells, sampled 360 days after TCRalphabeta/CD19-depleted stem cell transplant. The chain links TRBV7-2 to TRBJ1-6; unclear D gene. This clonotype was sampled from a boy less than two years old who had a stem cell transplant for SCID, so the T cells may come from the graft donor. The CDR3 protein is CASSLLLTSPLHF. DNA for the CDR3: TGTGCCAGCAGCCTACTCCTCACTTCACCCCTCCACTTT.